This T cell receptor (beta chain) was sequenced during a study of blood T cell repertoires in COVID-19. Measured with immunoSEQ multiplex PCR; TCRdb has only the in-frame clones, and not every one. Of under 300,000 clones in the sample, approximately 86% were seen once. Germline CDR1 MNHEY, CDR2 SVGAGI. The CDR3 is 11 amino acids. The V gene lost 5 bases and the J gene lost 4 bases, with 6 bases spanning the gap. There are a few counts of this clone. The sequenced sample consisted of peripheral blood. This sequence was found in a woman aged 70-85 years with active or convalescent COVID-19. The chain employs TRBV6-5 and TRBJ2-7, with D uncertain. CDR3 nucleotides: TGTGCCAGCAGTCGCAGGTACGAGCAGTACTTC. Protein: CASSRRYEQYF.